The 18 T cell receptor beta chains in this list originate from one sample, sequenced in a study of T cells after yellow fever vaccination. MiXCR, applied by TCRdb to the 5' RACE reads, yields one record per CDR3 protein. Altogether around 140,000 distinct CDR3 sequences are present, 7.7% being singletons, with the ten largest covering 0.55% to 0.9%. Sequencing was performed on CD4+ T cells sorted from PBMCs, taken 5 days after the yellow fever booster vaccination. The origin of the receptors is a man in his thirties or forties who received the YFV17D yellow fever vaccine.

The sample holds many counts of this clonotype. The rearrangement joins TRBV5-1 to TRBJ1-5; 8 bases are a match to TRBD1. Losses at the gene ends were 4 bases for V and 3 bases for J; bases not matched to a gene: 6. The CDR3 is 15 residues long. Germline assignment: CDR1 SGHRS and CDR2 YFSETQ. Here the CDR3 reads CASSKMTGDNQPQHF. The CDR3, as DNA: TGCGCCAGCAGCAAAATGACAGGGGACAATCAGCCCCAGCATTTT.

This clonotype was seen repeatedly, ten times or more. The chain combines TRBV12-3 or TRBV12-4 with TRBJ1-5, with D unresolved. The CDR3 runs 16 residues. Trimming left V 2 bases short and J 1 base short, with 12 bases between. In DNA, the CDR3 is TGTGCCAGCAGTTTATCCCACCGCCGGAGCAATCAGCCCCAGCATTTT. It encodes CASSLSHRRSNQPQHF.

The chain employs TRBV5-4 and TRBJ2-7, with D perhaps TRBD1 (7 bases). Deletions cut 4 bases from V and 5 bases from J, with 19 bases between. The CDR3 sequence is 15 residues long. Germline CDR1 and CDR2: SGHNT and YYREEE (reference sequence). This CDR3 is CASSQGQLALDEQYF. CDR3 nucleotides: TGTGCCAGCAGCCAGGGACAGCTAGCGTTGGACGAGCAGTACTTC.

This clonotype was detected only once. A junction boundary mismatches the germline segment, possibly from a read error. This sequence joins TRBV9 and TRBJ2-1; unclear D gene. The CDR3 runs to 14 residues. The V gene's germline CDR1 is SGDLS and CDR2 YYNGEE. CDR3 protein: CASSVTSSYNQQFF. CDR3 nucleotides: TGTGCCAGCAGCGTCACGAGCTCCTACAATCAGCAGTTCTTC.

Many counts were recorded for this clonotype. The chain is built from TRBV5-1 and TRBJ2-5, with TRBD2 matching over 14 bases. This CDR3 is 16 amino acids long. V shed 3 bases and J 7 bases; nucleotides not matched to a gene: 8. Per germline, CDR1 SGHRS and CDR2 YFSETQ. In nucleotides, the CDR3 is TGCGCCAGCAGCTCGGGACTAGCGGGAGTTGTTGGGACCCAGTACTTC. Amino acid sequence: CASSSGLAGVVGTQYF.

In this sample, this clonotype turned up a few times. This rearrangement joins TRBV5-4 to TRBJ1-3; D is undetermined. Germline CDR1 reads SGHNT; CDR2 reads YYREEE (reference sequence). CDR3 length: 14 amino acids. Trimming took off 4 bases at V and 3 bases at J, with 11 bases between the two ends. The CDR3 DNA follows: TGTGCCAGCAGCCTGGGCCTGGGTGGAAACACCATATATTTT. It is translated as CASSLGLGGNTIYF.

This clonotype came up many times. The J gene is TRBJ2-7, the V gene TRBV20-1; D uncertain. Between the trimmed V and J ends, which lost 0 bases and 1 base, there was a span of 7 bases. Germline assignment: CDR1 DFQATT and CDR2 SNEGSKA (reference sequence). This CDR3 has 13 residues. CDR3 loop: CSARDVSSYEQYF. CDR3 DNA: TGCAGTGCTAGAGATGTCAGTTCCTACGAGCAGTACTTC.

This clonotype was seen ten or more times. The chain has TRBV12-3 or TRBV12-4 and TRBJ1-1; a possible D gene is TRBD1 (5 bases). Trimming shortened V by 7 bases and J by 7 bases, and 13 bases separated the two germline ends. CDR3 length: 12 amino acids. The CDR3 spells CASTIAGLEAFF. CDR3 nucleotide sequence: TGTGCCAGCACTATAGCGGGGCTTGAAGCTTTCTTT.

This clonotype has at least ten counts. CDR3 coding DNA: TGTGCCAGCAGTTATAGAGGGAGAACTGAAGCTTTCTTT. Amino acids: CASSYRGRTEAFF. The chain uses TRBV6-2 or TRBV6-3 and TRBJ1-1; D is undetermined. Germline V lookup: CDR1 MNHEY, CDR2 SVGEGT. CDR3 length: 13 amino acids. Trimming pared 3 bases from V and 5 bases from J, leaving 10 bases between.

This clonotype was seen at least ten times. The chain couples TRBV3-1 to TRBJ2-7; D could derive from TRBD1 or TRBD2 (5 bases each). The length of the CDR3 is 13 residues. Germline CDR1 reads LGHDT; CDR2 reads YNNKEL (reference sequence). V lost 4 bases and J lost 8, with 15 bases in between. CDR3 DNA sequence: TGTGCCAGCAGCCCTCGCCAGGGCGGGCAGCAGTACTTC. This codes for CASSPRQGGQQYF.

In this sample, this clonotype turned up many times. This sequence joins TRBV11-2 and TRBJ2-4; 8 bases are shared with TRBD1. Looked up from germline, CDR1 is SGHAT and CDR2 is FQNNGV. Trimming cost V 5 bases and J 0 bases; bases outside gene matches: 12. The CDR3 is 18 amino acids. CDR3 nucleotide sequence: TGTGCCAGCAGCAACAGGCCCGGACAGGGTGGAGCCAAAAACATTCAGTACTTC. Translating it yields CASSNRPGQGGAKNIQYF.

At least ten counts were recorded for this clonotype. The CDR3 nucleotides read TGTGCCAGCAGCACTTTAGGGTCCTACAATGAGCAGTTCTTC. This translates into CASSTLGSYNEQFF. The genes are TRBV7-9 and TRBJ2-1; no clear D. The CDR3 sequence is 14 residues long. Trimming left V 5 bases short and J 1 base short, with 9 bases between. The germline V gene has CDR1 SEHNR and CDR2 FQNEAQ (reference sequence). Full variable domain (missing parts from reference TRBV7-9 and TRBJ2-1): DTGVSQNPRHKITKRGQNVTFRCDPISEHNRLYWYRQTLGQGPEFLTYFQNEAQLEKSRLLSDRFSAERPKGSFSTLEIQRTEQGDSAMYLCASSTLGSYNEQFFGPGTRLTVL.

By proportion, this clonotype is medium-sized. The rearrangement uses TRBV7-6 and TRBJ1-1; 7 bases map to TRBD1. The CDR3 has 14 amino acids. Germline CDR1 and CDR2: SGHVS and FNYEAQ. Unmatched junction bases numbered 5, after V lost 1 base and J lost 6 bases. CDR3 sequence reads: CASSLETTGAEAFF. The CDR3 nucleotides read TGTGCCAGCAGCTTAGAGACCACAGGGGCTGAAGCTTTCTTT.

At least ten counts were recorded for this clonotype. This chain links TRBV27 with TRBJ1-1, with D perhaps TRBD1 (6 bases). The V gene lost 8 bases and the J gene lost 5 bases, with 15 bases spanning the gap. The CDR3 length is 13 residues. Germline CDR1 and CDR2: MNHEY and SMNVEV (reference sequence). Here the CDR3 reads CASSGGLSTEAFF. CDR3 DNA sequence: TGTGCCAGCTCGGGGGGCCTGAGTACTGAAGCTTTCTTT.

This clonotype has a single count. This may be a read error: a much more frequent sequence differs by one nucleotide. The J gene is TRBJ2-7, the V gene TRBV21-1; the DNA was not compared with TRBD1, the D call given in the table. TRBV21-1 is termed a pseudogene. The CDR3 covers 17 residues. The CDR3 nucleotides read TGTGCCAGCAGCAAAGCGGGGGCCGGGACAGAAACTTTGGAGCAGTACTTC. Its protein product is CASSKAGAGTETLEQYF.

CDR3 protein: CASSFYAGRQETQYF. CDR3 coding DNA: TGTGCCAGCAGCTTCTACGCGGGACGACAAGAGACCCAGTACTTC. This chain connects TRBV7-9 to TRBJ2-5; possibly TRBD2 for D (6 bases). The V end was cut by 3 bases, the J end by 2 bases, with 13 bases between. Germline CDR1 reads SEHNR; CDR2 reads FQNEAQ (reference sequence). The CDR3 has 15 residues.

The rearrangement joins TRBV7-2 to TRBJ2-7; a possible D gene is TRBD2 (6 bases). V dropped 8 bases and J dropped 4 bases, with 12 bases sitting between them. The CDR3 runs to 12 residues. Germline CDR1 reads SGHTA; CDR2 reads FQGNSA. The DNA of the CDR3 is TGTGCCAGCGCGGGGCTGTCATACGAGCAGTACTTC. Residues: CASAGLSYEQYF.

A remark on this clonotype: This clone may be a read error of a much larger clone one base away. The rearrangement links TRBV7-2 to TRBJ2-7; D perhaps matches TRBD2 (5 bases). The CDR3 is 14 residues long. Trimming cost V 5 bases and J 4 bases, with 15 bases left between them. Germline V lookup: CDR1 SGHTA, CDR2 FQGNSA. The CDR3 here is CASSHAGSGYEQYF. CDR3 nucleotides: TGTGCCAGCAGCCACGCGGGTTCTGGGTACGAGCAGTACTTC. The entire variable domain, with the rest obtained from reference TRBV7-2 and TRBJ2-7, is as follows: GAGVSQSPSNKVTEKGKDVELRCDPISGHTALYWYRQSLGQGLEFLIYFQGNSAPDKSGLPSDRFSAERTGGSVSTLTIQRTQQEDSAVYLCASSHAGSGYEQYFGPGTRLTVT.